Listed below are T cell receptor beta chains from one sample, sequenced in a study of blood T cell repertoires in COVID-19. TCRdb's table, derived via immunoSEQ multiplex PCR, lists solely in-frame clones and lacks some. The sample has 100,000 to 150,000 clones; around nine tenths are singletons. Sample: peripheral blood. These receptors all come from a woman between 65 and 79 years old with COVID-19, enrolled during active disease. CDR3s include the opening cysteine and the closing phenylalanine or tryptophan. A D gene is named only where the DNA matches it firmly. Expanded clones are given a class, and other clones once, few, many or no size at all.

J	D	size	V	CDR3	DNA
TRBJ1-4	NA	NA	TRBV3-1/TRBV3-2	CASSPSGREKLFF	TGTGCCAGCAGCCCGTCGGGTAGAGAAAAACTGTTTTTT
TRBJ1-5	TRBD1	NA	TRBV7-8	CASSLDRRNQPQHF	TGTGCCAGCAGCTTGGACAGGAGAAATCAGCCCCAGCATTTT
TRBJ1-4	NA	NA	TRBV28	CASRQGNEKLFF	TGTGCCAGCAGACAGGGTAATGAAAAACTGTTTTTT
TRBJ1-1	TRBD1	NA	TRBV6-5	CATLPSKGQEAFF	TGTGCCACCCTCCCTTCGAAGGGACAGGAAGCTTTCTTT
TRBJ2-7	TRBD2	NA	TRBV27	CASSLGRGEQYF	TGTGCCAGCAGTTTAGGGCGGGGGGAGCAGTACTTC
TRBJ2-2	TRBD1	NA	TRBV30	CAWSTPDRVTGELFF	TGTGCCTGGAGTACCCCGGACAGGGTGACCGGGGAGCTGTTTTTT
TRBJ2-3	TRBD1	NA	TRBV6-1	CASSEALGGGADTQYF	TGTGCCAGCAGTGAAGCGTTAGGGGGCGGCGCAGATACGCAGTATTTT
TRBJ2-7	TRBD1	once	TRBV2	CASSPTRDRGREQYF	TGTGCCAGCAGCCCCACCCGGGACAGGGGTCGCGAGCAGTACTTC
TRBJ1-2	TRBD1	NA	TRBV28	CASYPGGGNYGYTF	TGTGCCAGTTACCCAGGGGGAGGAAACTATGGCTACACCTTC
TRBJ2-5	TRBD1	NA	TRBV28	CASSLPTRTGRYEETQYF	TGTGCCAGCAGTTTGCCCACCCGGACAGGAAGGTATGAAGAGACCCAGTACTTC
TRBJ1-6	TRBD1	NA	TRBV29-1	CSVGDRVGSPLHF	TGCAGCGTTGGAGACAGGGTGGGTTCACCCCTCCACTTT
TRBJ1-5	TRBD1	NA	TRBV29-1	CSIGQERNQPQHF	TGCAGCATAGGACAGGAACGCAATCAGCCCCAGCATTTT
TRBJ2-1	NA	NA	TRBV6-5	CASSYSWGTASDEQFF	TGTGCCAGCAGTTACTCCTGGGGCACCGCCTCGGATGAGCAGTTCTTC
TRBJ2-3	NA	NA	TRBV28	CASSRGGVDTQYF	TGTGCCAGCAGCCGAGGGGGGGTAGATACGCAGTATTTT
TRBJ1-6	TRBD1	few	TRBV28	CASSPTPRGQGYNSPLHF	TGTGCCAGCAGTCCGACCCCTAGGGGACAGGGCTATAATTCACCCCTCCACTTT
TRBJ1-5	NA	NA	TRBV5-1	CASSLDISNQPQHF	TGCGCCAGCAGCCTGGACATCAGCAATCAGCCCCAGCATTTT